These 19 T cell receptor beta chains came from one sample sequenced in a study of shared clonotypes between healthy human individuals. The naive CD8 population came from CD45RO-negative cells selected for CCR7, without terminally differentiated effector memory CD45RA+ cells. The assay was immunoSEQ multiplex PCR, and TCRdb's table has in-frame clones only and misses some. The profile covers around 1.9 million clones, with 93% appearing a single time and approximately 1.7% taken by the ten largest. Sequenced input: naive CD8+ T cells from PBMCs. The receptors originated from a man between 18 and 29 years old in good health. Some clones in this sample may be carry-over from other donors' samples.

The chain recombines TRBV7-3 with TRBJ2-2; D is perhaps TRBD1 (6 bases). CDR3 length: 16 residues. Germline V gene sequence: CDR1 SGHTA, CDR2 FQGTGA. Trimming stripped 4 bases from V and 2 bases from J, with 14 bases between. This chain's CDR3 is CASSSEWTANTGELFF. CDR3 DNA: TGTGCCAGCAGCTCCGAGTGGACAGCTAACACCGGGGAGCTGTTTTTT.

The J gene is TRBJ2-1, the V gene TRBV10-2; 7 nucleotides align to TRBD2. V shed 4 bases, J shed 5 bases, and the junction held 8 bases outside the gene matches. The CDR3 is made up of 15 amino acids. Germline-derived CDR1 and CDR2 are WSHSY and SAAADI. The CDR3 sequence: CASSVLGRGDNEQFF. CDR3 sequence (DNA): TGCGCCAGCAGTGTCCTAGGCCGGGGGGACAATGAGCAGTTCTTC.

This chain links TRBV11-2 with TRBJ2-3; D call uncertain. Per germline, CDR1 SGHAT and CDR2 FQNNGV. Trimming stripped 5 bases from V and 1 base from J, with 7 bases between. CDR3 length equals 13 residues. The CDR3 DNA reads as TGTGCCAGCAGCCCCTCGCGCACAGATACGCAGTATTTT. Translating it yields CASSPSRTDTQYF.

This clone was seen only a few times. The V gene is TRBV9, the J gene TRBJ1-1; D remains unclear. V gave up 4 bases and J gave up 0 bases, with 16 bases separating them. Germline loops: CDR1 SGDLS, CDR2 YYNGEE. There are 16 residues in the CDR3. CDR3 protein: CASSPGPRTMNTEAFF. The DNA of the CDR3 is TGTGCCAGCAGCCCGGGCCCCAGGACCATGAACACTGAAGCTTTCTTT.

The chain couples TRBV21-1 to TRBJ2-5; TRBD1, the table's D call, lacks a check against the DNA. TRBV21-1 is a pseudogene locus. The CDR3 covers 14 residues. The CDR3 bases are TGTGCCAGCAGCAGAACAGGGGGCCGGGAGACCCAGTACTTC. Amino acids: CASSRTGGRETQYF.

This clone was seen more than once but under ten times. The V call is TRBV7-3, the J call TRBJ1-1; a possible D gene is TRBD1 (5 bases). CDR1 and CDR2 from the germline V gene are SGHTA and FQGTGA. The V gene lost 3 bases and the J gene lost 1 base, with 9 bases spanning the gap. This CDR3 comprises 14 residues. In DNA form, the CDR3 reads TGTGCCAGCAGCTTGAGGGGCTCGAACACTGAAGCTTTCTTT. It specifies CASSLRGSNTEAFF.

The chain is built from TRBV11-2 and TRBJ2-1; D is unresolved. Looked up from germline, CDR1 is SGHAT and CDR2 is FQNNGV. CDR3 length equals 13 residues. V lost 7 bases and J 5 bases, leaving 12 bases between the germline ends. The CDR3 DNA reads as TGTGCCAGCACCGGCCGACACGACAATGAGCAGTTCTTC. Its translation is CASTGRHDNEQFF.

Remarks on this clone: The sample has other DNA sequences that encode this CDR3 too. The chain recombines TRBV5-4 with TRBJ2-7, with D unresolved. The germline V gene has CDR1 SGHNT and CDR2 YYREEE (reference sequence). The CDR3 spans 11 residues. V shed 3 bases and J shed 3 bases, with 4 bases lying between them. CDR3 sequence: CASSSGYEQYF. DNA for the CDR3: TGTGCCAGCAGCTCGGGCTACGAGCAGTACTTC.

The V gene is TRBV27, the J gene TRBJ2-1; 9 bases line up with TRBD2. J was trimmed by 12 bases and V by 5 bases; bases with no gene match: 11. Germline CDR1 and CDR2: MNHEY and SMNVEV (reference sequence). The CDR3 sequence is 14 residues long. The CDR3 nucleotides are TGTGCCAGCAGTCCCCGAGGTAGCGGGAGTGTGCAGTTCTTC. The encoded protein is CASSPRGSGSVQFF.

The chain recombines TRBV7-9 with TRBJ1-2, with D hard to call. Trimming took off 5 bases at V and 0 bases at J, with 19 bases between the two ends. Germline assignment: CDR1 SEHNR and CDR2 FQNEAQ (reference sequence). The CDR3 is 17 amino acids. Here the CDR3 reads CASSLGPQVHANYGYTF. The CDR3 DNA sequence: TGTGCCAGCAGCCTAGGTCCCCAGGTCCACGCTAACTATGGCTACACCTTC.

This chain joins TRBV5-6 and TRBJ2-3; a weak D match, TRBD2 (7 bases). V was trimmed by 6 bases and J by 4 bases, leaving 21 bases between them. The CDR3 covers 16 residues. The V gene's germline CDR1 is SGHDT and CDR2 YYEEEE. The DNA for the CDR3 is TGTGCCAGCACCCAAAGAGGGGGAGGGATCCCAGATACGCAGTATTTT. This translates into CASTQRGGGIPDTQYF.

The J gene is TRBJ2-7, the V gene TRBV2; 10 bases map to TRBD1. The CDR3 spans 16 residues. V shed 0 bases and J 3 bases; nucleotides not matched to a gene: 5. Germline-derived CDR1 and CDR2 are SNHLY and FYNNEI. CDR3 in DNA: TGTGCCAGCAGTGAAGCGAAAGGACAGGGGGACTACGAGCAGTACTTC. The encoded protein is CASSEAKGQGDYEQYF.

V and J are TRBV7-3 and TRBJ1-5; D unclear. The CDR3 contains 13 residues. Trimming stripped 5 bases from V and 5 bases from J, with 10 bases between. Germline V lookup: CDR1 SGHTA, CDR2 FQGTGA. The DNA of the CDR3 is TGTGCCAGCAGCCCTGGCCCCGATCAGCCCCAGCATTTT. Amino acid sequence: CASSPGPDQPQHF.

The rearrangement links TRBV27 to TRBJ1-1, with a tentative D call TRBD1 (5 bases). CDR1 MNHEY and CDR2 SMNVEV come from the germline V gene (reference sequence). The CDR3 totals 17 residues. The ends were cut back, 2 bases at V and 1 base at J, with 17 bases in the middle. CDR3 amino acids: CASSLMWGEGPNTEAFF. Written as DNA, the CDR3 is TGTGCCAGCAGTTTAATGTGGGGGGAGGGGCCGAACACTGAAGCTTTCTTT.

The chain combines TRBV11-2 with TRBJ1-3; D unresolved. The CDR3 is 11 amino acids. Per germline, CDR1 SGHAT and CDR2 FQNNGV. V lost 8 bases and J 4 bases, leaving 6 bases between the germline ends. The CDR3 loop is CASGRGNTIYF. The CDR3 DNA is TGTGCCAGCGGACGGGGAAACACCATATATTTT.

The rearrangement joins TRBV4-2 to TRBJ2-7, with 9 bases identical to TRBD1. V shed 4 bases and J 5 bases; nucleotides not matched to a gene: 12. CDR3 length: 16 amino acids. The V gene's germline CDR1 is LGHNA and CDR2 YNFKEQ. CDR3: CASSRGDGTGFHEQYF. The DNA of the CDR3 is TGTGCCAGCAGCCGGGGGGACGGGACAGGGTTCCACGAGCAGTACTTC.

V and J are TRBV2 and TRBJ2-7, with D possibly being TRBD2 (6 bases). The germline gives CDR1 SNHLY, CDR2 FYNNEI. The CDR3 is made up of 15 amino acids. V was clipped by 3 bases and J by 0 bases, with 12 bases between them. CDR3 nucleotide sequence: TGTGCCAGCAGTGAGAAGGCGGGGATCTCCTACGAGCAGTACTTC. It is translated as CASSEKAGISYEQYF.

The V gene is TRBV6-1, the J gene TRBJ2-1; TRBD1 might be the D (5 bases). The CDR3 sequence is 17 residues long. Germline CDR1 reads MNHNS; CDR2 reads SASEGT. V lost 0 bases, J lost 1 base, and 13 bases lay in between. DNA of the CDR3: TGTGCCAGCAGTGAAGCGCGAGTAGGGGCATCCTACAATGAGCAGTTCTTC. Residues: CASSEARVGASYNEQFF.

The genes are TRBV7-6 and TRBJ2-1, with 11 bases fitting TRBD2. Germline CDR1 SGHVS, CDR2 FNYEAQ. V shed 2 bases, J shed 5 bases, and the junction held 2 bases outside the gene matches. CDR3 length equals 15 residues. The CDR3 reads CASSLLGLADNEQFF. Written as DNA, the CDR3 is TGTGCCAGCAGCTTATTGGGACTAGCGGACAATGAGCAGTTCTTC.